The following is a T cell receptor beta chain sequence with its context. The data belong to a study of T cell changes during pregnancy in multiple sclerosis. Assay: immunoSEQ multiplex PCR; the TCRdb copy retains only in-frame clones and omits some. This table holds roughly 80,000 clones, about 91% found once. CDR3 length: 13 amino acids. Germline-derived CDR1 and CDR2 are LNHDA and SQIVND (reference sequence). Trimming shortened V by 11 bases and J by 0 bases, and 11 bases separated the two germline ends. This sequence joins TRBV19 and TRBJ1-5; D remains ambiguous. The source of this sequence is a female donor with multiple sclerosis, enrolled in a pregnancy study. The source material was peripheral blood, sampled before pregnancy. DNA of the CDR3: TGTGCCTCGGCCGCGGATAGCAATCAGCCCCAGCATTTT. Translated, it gives CASAADSNQPQHF.